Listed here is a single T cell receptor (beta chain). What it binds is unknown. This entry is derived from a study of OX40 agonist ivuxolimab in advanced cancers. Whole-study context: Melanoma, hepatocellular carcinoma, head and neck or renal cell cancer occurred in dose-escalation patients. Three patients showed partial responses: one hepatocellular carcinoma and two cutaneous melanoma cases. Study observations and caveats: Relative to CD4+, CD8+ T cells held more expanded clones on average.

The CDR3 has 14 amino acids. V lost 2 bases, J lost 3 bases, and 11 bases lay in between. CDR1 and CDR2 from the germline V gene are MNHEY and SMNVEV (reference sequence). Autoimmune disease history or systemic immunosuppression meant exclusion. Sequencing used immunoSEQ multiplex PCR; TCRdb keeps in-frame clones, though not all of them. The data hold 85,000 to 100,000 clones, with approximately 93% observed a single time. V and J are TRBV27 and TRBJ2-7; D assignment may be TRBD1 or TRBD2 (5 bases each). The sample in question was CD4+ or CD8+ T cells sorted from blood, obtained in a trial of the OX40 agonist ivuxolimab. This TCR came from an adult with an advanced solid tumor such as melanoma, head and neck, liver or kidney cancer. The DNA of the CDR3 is TGTGCCAGCAGTTTACGTCGGGGCTTCTACGAGCAGTACTTC. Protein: CASSLRRGFYEQYF.